This T cell receptor (beta chain) comes out of a study of cytomegalovirus exposure and HLA in healthy donors. General study points: Some 17,000 TCR beta sequences were associated with HLA alleles at 0.05 false discovery rate in a later analysis. Differences between HLA loci emerged in a later analysis of TCR association rates, with DRB1 most and HLA-C fewest. Some V segments (TRBV6-2 and TRBV6-3 among them) were excluded as indistinguishable.

The CDR3 runs to 18 residues. V gave up 2 bases and J gave up 5 bases; unmatched junction bases: 15. From germline, CDR1 is SGHVS and CDR2 FQNEAQ. The PCR used 60 Vbeta and 13 Jbeta primers. The protocol was immunoSEQ multiplex PCR, while the TCRdb copy is restricted to in-frame clones and leaves out a portion. The sample has approximately 90,000 clones, roughly four fifths seen once. On this clone: Antigen specificity is unknown.

The sequence derives from a man aged 25-40 years in good health and CMV-seronegative. V usage is TRBV7-8 and J usage is TRBJ2-1, with 7 bases aligning to TRBD2. The source material was PBMCs. The DNA of the CDR3 is TGTGCCAGCAGCTTAAGAATCGGAGCGGGGCCCCCCGACAATGAGCAGTTCTTC. Its protein product is CASSLRIGAGPPDNEQFF.